Listed below are T cell receptor beta chains from one sample, sequenced in a study of T cell responses to AZD1222 COVID-19 vaccine. Sequencing used immunoSEQ multiplex PCR; TCRdb keeps in-frame clones, though not all of them. The data contain under 75,000 clones, approximately 84% of them singletons. The input for sequencing was peripheral blood, taken on day 0 of AZD1222 vaccination. The receptors were gathered from an adult in good health. Each CDR3 is given with its conserved first and last residue. The D gene is left open where the match is weak. A clone size is listed for some rows: how often the clone was seen (once, few, many), or a class if it is expanded.

D: TRBD1; V: TRBV11-3; size: .; J: TRBJ2-5; CDR3: CASSLGQGDFETQYF; DNA: TGTGCCAGCAGCTTAGGACAGGGGGATTTCGAGACCCAGTACTTC
D: TRBD2; V: TRBV11-2; size: .; J: TRBJ2-2; CDR3: CASSLSASGGTGELFF; DNA: TGTGCCAGCAGCTTATCGGCTAGCGGGGGCACCGGGGAGCTGTTTTTT
D: TRBD2; V: TRBV5-1; size: .; J: TRBJ2-3; CDR3: CASSEIAGGPADTQYF; DNA: TGCGCCAGCAGCGAAATAGCGGGAGGGCCGGCAGATACGCAGTATTTT
D: .; V: TRBV5-4; size: .; J: TRBJ2-7; CDR3: CASSSPFGEQYF; DNA: TGTGCCAGCAGCTCTCCTTTCGGCGAGCAGTACTTC
D: TRBD1; V: TRBV7-8; size: .; J: TRBJ1-1; CDR3: CASSLGTGPNTEAFF; DNA: TGTGCCAGCAGCTTAGGGACAGGGCCGAACACTGAAGCTTTCTTT
D: TRBD1; V: TRBV19; size: .; J: TRBJ1-1; CDR3: CASRMGQGLTEAFF; DNA: TGTGCCAGTAGGATGGGACAGGGTCTAACCGAAGCTTTCTTT
D: TRBD2; V: TRBV18; size: once; J: TRBJ2-5; CDR3: CASSPRLAGGQETQYF; DNA: TGTGCCAGCTCACCACGGCTAGCGGGGGGACAAGAGACCCAGTACTTC
D: TRBD2; V: TRBV5-6; size: .; J: TRBJ2-1; CDR3: CASSLMLASGGVYNEQFF; DNA: TGTGCCAGCAGCTTGATGCTCGCTAGCGGGGGGGTCTACAATGAGCAGTTCTTC
D: TRBD1; V: TRBV7-9; size: .; J: TRBJ2-7; CDR3: CASSLEPGQGPYEQYF; DNA: TGTGCCAGCAGCTTAGAGCCGGGACAGGGCCCCTACGAGCAGTACTTC
D: .; V: TRBV5-1; size: .; J: TRBJ1-4; CDR3: CASSLGSTREKLFF; DNA: TGCGCCAGCAGCTTGGGGAGCACTAGAGAAAAACTGTTTTTT
D: TRBD1; V: TRBV5-1; size: .; J: TRBJ2-3; CDR3: CASSLTGGPDTQYF; DNA: TGCGCCAGCAGCCTGACAGGGGGCCCAGATACGCAGTATTTT
D: .; V: TRBV24-1; size: .; J: TRBJ2-6; CDR3: CATSDGVRANVLTF; DNA: TGTGCCACCAGTGATGGGGTCAGGGCCAACGTCCTGACTTTC
D: TRBD2; V: TRBV3-1/TRBV3-2; size: .; J: TRBJ2-3; CDR3: CASSQDEDSGGAGDTQYF; DNA: TGTGCCAGCAGCCAAGATGAAGATAGCGGGGGGGCCGGCGATACGCAGTATTTT
D: TRBD1; V: TRBV7-2; size: .; J: TRBJ2-7; CDR3: CASSSLKQGIQKYEQYF; DNA: TGTGCCAGCAGCTCCTTGAAACAGGGGATTCAAAAGTACGAGCAGTACTTC
D: .; V: TRBV6-6; size: .; J: TRBJ1-5; CDR3: CASSPLRGHSNQPQHF; DNA: TGTGCCAGCAGCCCCCTGCGGGGGCATAGCAATCAGCCCCAGCATTTT
D: TRBD1; V: TRBV5-6; size: .; J: TRBJ2-7; CDR3: CASSLSGTGPGGSYEQYF; DNA: TGTGCCAGCAGCTTATCCGGGACAGGGCCAGGTGGGTCCTACGAGCAGTACTTC
D: .; V: TRBV6-5; size: .; J: TRBJ1-1; CDR3: CASVRGKSNTEAFF; DNA: TGTGCCAGCGTAAGGGGCAAAAGCAACACTGAAGCTTTCTTT
D: .; V: TRBV5-5; size: .; J: TRBJ1-4; CDR3: CASSSPRATNEKLFF; DNA: TGTGCCAGCAGCTCCCCCAGGGCAACTAATGAAAAACTGTTTTTT
D: .; V: TRBV29-1; size: .; J: TRBJ2-2; CDR3: CSVSEVGTGELFF; DNA: TGCAGCGTTTCAGAAGTTGGGACCGGGGAGCTGTTTTTT
D: .; V: TRBV6-5; size: .; J: TRBJ2-3; CDR3: CASSYRRTDTQYF; DNA: TGTGCCAGCAGTTATAGACGGACAGATACGCAGTATTTT
D: .; V: TRBV7-9; size: .; J: TRBJ2-2; CDR3: CASSLVAANTGELFF; DNA: TGTGCCAGCAGCTTAGTGGCGGCGAACACCGGGGAGCTGTTTTTT
D: .; V: TRBV4-3; size: .; J: TRBJ1-1; CDR3: CASSLNRDGTEAFF; DNA: TGCGCCAGCAGCCTTAACAGGGATGGCACTGAAGCTTTCTTT
D: TRBD2; V: TRBV19; size: once; J: TRBJ2-5; CDR3: CASSISGTSGRETQYF; DNA: TGTGCCAGTAGTATCTCCGGGACTAGCGGGAGGGAGACCCAGTACTTC
D: .; V: TRBV19; size: .; J: TRBJ1-1; CDR3: CASRERRNTEAFF; DNA: TGTGCCAGTAGAGAGAGGAGGAATACTGAAGCTTTCTTT